The T cell receptor (beta chain) described here comes from a study of CD4 T cells in relation to SARS-CoV-2 and coronaviruses. Whole-study context: PBMCs were cultured with antigen for roughly 11 days before TCR beta sequencing. The negative reference was HIV-1 Nef peptide pool or peptide-free culture.

Unexposed donor CD4+ T cells date from about 2011-2018, before the COVID-19 pandemic. The cells were cultured for about ten days before CD4+ T cells were isolated. Testing used SARS-CoV-2 S/N and four cold-coronavirus spikes on unexposed-donor CD4+ T cells, cells permitting. With regard to this clone: What it binds is unknown.

The CDR3 runs 15 residues. V gave up 3 bases and J gave up 2 bases, with 14 bases separating them. CDR1 DFQATT and CDR2 SNEGSKA come from the germline V gene (reference sequence). General observations from the study: Around two thirds of donors had memory CD4+ clonotypes crossrecognizing SARS-CoV-2 and common cold coronavirus spike.

Produced via immunoSEQ multiplex PCR; TCRdb's table is partial and in-frame only. Altogether about 18,000 clones are present, 77% being singletons, with the ten largest covering approximately 26%. The sample comprised CD4+ T cells from PBMCs, cultured in vitro. This chain links TRBV20-1 with TRBJ2-4; D is perhaps TRBD1 or TRBD2 (7 bases each). The clonotype comes from a human donor in good health. The CDR3 bases are TGCAGTGCTAGTGGTCAGGGGGGGACCAAAAACATTCAGTACTTC. Translated: CSASGQGGTKNIQYF.